The TCR beta chain under discussion was sequenced for a study of T cell repertoires in aging, cancer and after chemotherapy. Study details: Clear clonal overlap appeared across healthy donor samples taken over several months to years.

Peripheral blood genomic DNA, not sorted cells or RNA, was the template. A mixed TRB-A/B primer pool amplified rearranged TRB by multiplex touch-down PCR. A single record per CDR3 protein comes from TCRdb applying MiXCR to the multiplex PCR reads. The sample shows 9,000 to 10,000 distinct CDR3 sequences, roughly 30% of them seen only once. With respect to this clonotype: As yet, its antigen is unknown.

Trimming stripped 2 bases from V and 8 bases from J, with 12 bases between. CDR3 length equals 13 residues. The germline V gene encodes CDR1 MNHEY and CDR2 SVGAGI. Study results and limitations: Healthy donors lost TCR diversity with age mainly through richness, cancer patients through richness and evenness. Rebound thymic output was suggested by rising median generation probability during chemotherapy in each cancer cohort.

The material sequenced was blood. The chain employs TRBV6-5 and TRBJ1-1, with D unclear. This receptor was identified in a human donor in good health. The CDR3 loop reads CASSYDSAFEAFF. The CDR3 DNA is TGTGCCAGCAGTTACGATTCGGCCTTCGAAGCTTTCTTT.